What follows are 27 T cell receptor beta chains derived from one specimen sequenced in a study of cytomegalovirus exposure and HLA in healthy donors. Amplification used 60 Vbeta primers and 13 Jbeta primers. The assay was immunoSEQ multiplex PCR, and TCRdb's table has in-frame clones only and misses some. This repertoire shows 100,000 or so clones, about four fifths found once; its top ten account for 5.2%. Sequences were obtained from PBMCs. The receptors stem from a man between 35 and 55 years old in good health and CMV-seropositive.

This clone was recorded only once. The chain links TRBV7-8 to TRBJ2-1, with D perhaps matching TRBD2 (5 bases). This CDR3 contains 16 residues. From germline, CDR1 is SGHVS and CDR2 FQNEAQ. V lost 5 bases, J lost 7 bases, and 21 bases lay in between. This chain's CDR3 is CASSPLKGASGNEQFF. The CDR3 bases are TGTGCCAGCAGCCCCCTAAAGGGAGCTTCCGGGAATGAGCAGTTCTTC.

The V gene is TRBV6-5, the J gene TRBJ2-1; 12 nucleotides align to TRBD2. With 5 bases clipped from V and 8 bases from J, the junction kept 7 bases outside the gene matches. The CDR3 spans 15 residues. Germline CDR1 MNHEY, CDR2 SVGAGI. CDR3 nucleotides: TGTGCCAGCAGTCCGGGACTAGCGGGTCGCCATGAGCAGTTCTTC. It codes for CASSPGLAGRHEQFF.

On this clone: Other DNA sequences in the sample encode the same CDR3. The genes are TRBV9 and TRBJ1-5; D perhaps matches TRBD1 (5 bases). Trimming stripped 4 bases from V and 6 bases from J, with 17 bases between. The CDR3 has 15 amino acids. CDR1 is SGDLS and CDR2 is YYNGEE in the germline V gene. CDR3 DNA sequence: TGTGCCAGCAGCTCTGGACAAGGCCAAGCTCAGCCCCAGCATTTT. Protein: CASSSGQGQAQPQHF.

This rearrangement joins TRBV7-9 to TRBJ2-1, with 8 bases identical to TRBD2. Trimming took 5 bases from V and 8 from J; bases not matched to a gene: 20. The length of the CDR3 is 18 residues. Germline-derived CDR1 and CDR2 are SEHNR and FQNEAQ (reference sequence). The CDR3 loop is CASSAGMGNEREWYEQFF. The CDR3 coding sequence is TGTGCCAGCAGCGCCGGGATGGGGAACGAGCGGGAGTGGTATGAGCAGTTCTTC.

The J gene is TRBJ1-1, the V gene TRBV7-9, with TRBD1 identical over 7 bases. Germline V gene lookup returns CDR1 SEHNR and CDR2 FQNEAQ (reference sequence). Trimming cost V 4 bases and J 2 bases; bases outside gene matches: 13. This CDR3 region has 17 residues. CDR3 nucleotides: TGTGCCAGCAGCTCGACAGTGACAGGGAGACTAAACACTGAAGCTTTCTTT. Residues: CASSSTVTGRLNTEAFF.

The V and J genes are TRBV5-4 and TRBJ2-5; TRBD1 matches 8 bases. V was clipped by 4 bases and J by 5 bases; unmatched bases: 10. The CDR3 spans 15 residues. Germline CDR1 is SGHNT and CDR2 is YYREEE (reference sequence). This CDR3 reads CASSQTGATRETQYF. The CDR3 DNA sequence: TGTGCCAGCAGCCAGACAGGGGCGACTAGGGAGACCCAGTACTTC. Variable domain in full (rest from reference TRBV5-4 and TRBJ2-5): ETGVTQSPTHLIKTRGQQVTLRCSSQSGHNTVSWYQQALGQGPQFIFQYYREEENGRGNFPPRFSGLQFPNYSSELNVNALELDDSALYLCASSQTGATRETQYFGPGTRLLVL.

This chain connects TRBV10-2 to TRBJ2-7; D remains unclear. The CDR3 runs to 13 residues. CDR1 and CDR2 from the germline V gene are WSHSY and SAAADI. The ends were cut back, 2 bases at V and 3 bases at J, with 8 bases in the middle. CDR3 region: CASSEDISYEQYF. DNA of the CDR3: TGCGCCAGCAGTGAGGACATTAGCTACGAGCAGTACTTC.

The rearrangement uses TRBV9 and TRBJ1-1, with TRBD1 identical over 10 bases. The CDR3 loop spans 18 amino acids. Germline lookup yields CDR1 SGDLS and CDR2 YYNGEE. Trimming took 3 bases from V and 1 from J; bases not matched to a gene: 12. The CDR3 bases are TGTGCCAGCAGCGCGAACTCCGGGACAGGGGTGTGGAACACTGAAGCTTTCTTT. It codes for CASSANSGTGVWNTEAFF.

This chain connects TRBV7-9 to TRBJ1-1; no firm D call. V was cut by 1 base and J by 8 bases, with 8 bases left in between. The V gene's germline CDR1 is SEHNR and CDR2 FQNEAQ (reference sequence). The CDR3 spans 12 residues. The DNA of the CDR3 is TGTGCCAGCAGCTTAGAAACAGCCGAAGCTTTCTTT. Translated, it gives CASSLETAEAFF. The full variable domain, completed using reference TRBV7-9 and TRBJ1-1, is DTGVSQNPRHKITKRGQNVTFRCDPISEHNRLYWYRQTLGQGPEFLTYFQNEAQLEKSRLLSDRFSAERPKGSFSTLEIQRTEQGDSAMYLCASSLETAEAFFGQGTRLTVV.

V gene TRBV10-3 combines with J gene TRBJ2-1; TRBD2 matches at 7 bases. The V gene's germline CDR1 is ENHRY and CDR2 SYGVKD. CDR3 length: 16 amino acids. Losses at the gene ends were 0 bases for V and 7 bases for J; bases not matched to a gene: 9. The CDR3 here is CAISESVGGPGNEQFF. CDR3 DNA: TGTGCCATCAGTGAGTCGGTGGGAGGGCCGGGGAATGAGCAGTTCTTC.

The chain carries TRBV6-5 and TRBJ1-1, with D uncertain. The CDR3 runs to 11 residues. V was pared by 6 bases and J by 11 bases, with 13 bases between. Germline V gene sequence: CDR1 MNHEY, CDR2 SVGAGI. CDR3 in amino acids: CASRDSLSAFF. The DNA for the CDR3 is TGTGCCAGCAGGGACTCCCTCAGTGCTTTCTTT.

The count of this clone is one. This sequence joins TRBV7-9 and TRBJ2-7; 7 bases map to TRBD1. The ends lost 1 base at V and 3 bases at J; junction bases unmatched: 3. CDR3 length: 14 amino acids. CDR1 and CDR2 (germline): SEHNR, FQNEAQ (reference sequence). Here the CDR3 DNA reads TGTGCCAGCAGCTTAGGGACAGGACTCTACGAGCAGTACTTC. Translated: CASSLGTGLYEQYF.

The J gene is TRBJ2-5, the V gene TRBV6-6, with D possibly being TRBD2 (6 bases). V dropped 2 bases and J dropped 5 bases, with 18 bases sitting between them. The CDR3 consists of 16 residues. Germline loops: CDR1 MNHNY, CDR2 SVGAGI (reference sequence). CDR3 sequence (DNA): TGTGCCAGCAGTTACCCGGGGGTGGAGGGCCGTGAGACCCAGTACTTC. Amino acids: CASSYPGVEGRETQYF.

This chain uses TRBV7-8 with TRBJ2-2; TRBD1 matches at 8 bases. The germline CDR1 and CDR2 sequences are SGHVS and FQNEAQ. This CDR3 has 16 amino acids. Germline trimming cut 5 bases from V and 0 bases from J; bases unmatched to any gene: 5. CDR3 in amino acids: CASSPRGRANTGELFF. CDR3 in DNA: TGTGCCAGCAGCCCCAGGGGGCGAGCGAACACCGGGGAGCTGTTTTTT.

The rearrangement joins TRBV5-6 to TRBJ1-4; D perhaps matches TRBD1 (5 bases). Germline assignment: CDR1 SGHDT and CDR2 YYEEEE. This CDR3 contains 14 residues. The V end was cut by 3 bases, the J end by 7 bases, with 13 bases between. CDR3: CASSSLQGGEKLFF. The DNA for the CDR3 is TGTGCCAGCAGCTCCCTTCAGGGTGGTGAAAAACTGTTTTTT.

This clone has a handful of counts. The chain combines TRBV6-1 with TRBJ2-7; D is possibly TRBD1 (6 bases). V lost 7 bases and J lost 4, with 20 bases in between. The CDR3 covers 15 residues. The germline gives CDR1 MNHNS, CDR2 SASEGT. The CDR3, as DNA: TGTGCCAGCACCCTAATCACAGGGCCGGGATACGAGCAGTACTTC. Protein sequence: CASTLITGPGYEQYF.

This clone has a single count. CDR3 amino acids: CASSAGTGVEQYF. Here the CDR3 DNA reads TGCGCCAGCAGCGCCGGGACAGGGGTCGAGCAGTACTTC. The rearrangement uses TRBV5-1 and TRBJ2-5, with 10 positions matching TRBD1. The DNA end is a closer match to TRBJ2-7, so the J assignment may be wrong. The CDR3 is 13 residues long. From germline, CDR1 is SGHRS and CDR2 YFSETQ.

This chain joins TRBV14 and TRBJ2-5, with 8 bases lining up with TRBD2. In germline, CDR1 is SGHDN, CDR2 FVKESK. This CDR3 spans 16 amino acids. The V gene end was trimmed by 3 bases and the J gene end by 5 bases; junction bases not matched to a gene: 11. CDR3 nucleotide sequence: TGTGCCAGCAGCCACCCCCAGCGGGGGCGGGGGGAGACCCAGTACTTC. It is translated as CASSHPQRGRGETQYF.

The table lists this clone with a count of one. This rearrangement joins TRBV5-6 to TRBJ1-2; D is perhaps TRBD1 (6 bases). Trimming left V 0 bases short and J 6 bases short, with 12 bases between. CDR3 size: 14 residues. CDR1 and CDR2 (germline): SGHDT, YYEEEE. The CDR3 nucleotides read TGTGCCAGCAGCTTGGGGGGGCTTCAGGATGGCTACACCTTC. This translates into CASSLGGLQDGYTF.

J is TRBJ2-4 and V is TRBV5-4; 10 nucleotides align to TRBD2. After removal of 5 bases from V and 8 bases from J, the junction contained 10 bases not matched to a gene. Looked up from germline, CDR1 is SGHNT and CDR2 is YYREEE (reference sequence). The CDR3 totals 15 residues. The chain's CDR3 is CASRSSGSFSDIQYF. CDR3 nucleotide sequence: TGTGCCAGCAGATCTAGCGGGAGTTTTTCGGACATTCAGTACTTC.

The chain uses TRBV2 and TRBJ2-3; D perhaps matches TRBD1 (6 bases). The CDR3 runs to 15 residues. Trimming removed 5 bases from V and 1 base from J, with 13 bases in between. Per germline, CDR1 SNHLY and CDR2 FYNNEI. CDR3 DNA sequence: TGTGCCAGCAGTATGGGGGCACCTCGCACAGATACGCAGTATTTT. Protein product: CASSMGAPRTDTQYF.

In DNA, the CDR3 is TGTGCCAGCAGTTCCATCCAAGAGACCCAGTACTTC. Its protein product is CASSSIQETQYF. This sequence joins TRBV28 and TRBJ2-5; D is ambiguous. The germline V and J ends were trimmed by 4 bases and 1 base, with 4 bases remaining between them. CDR1 MDHEN and CDR2 SYDVKM come from the germline V gene. The CDR3 length is 12 residues. The full variable domain, rest sourced from reference TRBV28 and TRBJ2-5, is DVKVTQSSRYLVKRTGEKVFLECVQDMDHENMFWYRQDPGLGLRLIYFSYDVKMKEKGDIPEGYSVSREKKERFSLILESASTNQTSMYLCASSSIQETQYFGPGTRLLVL.

The chain is built from TRBV29-1 and TRBJ2-3; 13 bases line up with TRBD2. Trimming at V came to 0 bases and at J to 4 bases, leaving 7 bases not matched to a gene. CDR3 length equals 17 residues. In germline, CDR1 is SQVTM, CDR2 ANQGSEA. The CDR3 protein is CSVEDGKTSGRSDTQYF. CDR3 DNA sequence: TGCAGCGTTGAAGATGGCAAGACTAGCGGGAGGTCAGATACGCAGTATTTT.

The genes are TRBV5-1 and TRBJ2-7; 13 bases match TRBD2. The CDR3 is 17 amino acids. The V segment lost 1 base and the J segment 5 bases; nucleotides outside the gene matches: 9. Germline CDR1 is SGHRS and CDR2 is YFSETQ. DNA for the CDR3: TGCGCCAGCAGCTTGACCGGGACTAGCGGGATTCTCGACGAGCAGTACTTC. Encoded protein: CASSLTGTSGILDEQYF.

This chain joins TRBV28 and TRBJ2-1; TRBD2 aligns across 12 bases. The CDR3 spans 19 residues. Looked up from germline, CDR1 is MDHEN and CDR2 is SYDVKM. V dropped 7 bases and J dropped 0; count of bases not matched to a gene: 13. This CDR3 is CASNSWTSGVTSSYNEQFF. The CDR3 DNA reads as TGTGCCAGCAATTCGTGGACTAGCGGGGTTACCAGCTCCTACAATGAGCAGTTCTTC. The variable domain in full, with the rest retrieved from reference TRBV28 and TRBJ2-1, is DVKVTQSSRYLVKRTGEKVFLECVQDMDHENMFWYRQDPGLGLRLIYFSYDVKMKEKGDIPEGYSVSREKKERFSLILESASTNQTSMYLCASNSWTSGVTSSYNEQFFGPGTRLTVL.

V is TRBV28 and J is TRBJ1-2; the match to TRBD1 covers 7 bases. J gave up 3 bases and V 3 bases, and 4 bases lay outside the gene matches. Per the germline V gene, CDR1 is MDHEN and CDR2 is SYDVKM. The CDR3 covers 14 residues. The CDR3 is CASSFGQGDYGYTF. The CDR3 nucleotides read TGTGCCAGCAGTTTTGGGCAGGGGGACTATGGCTACACCTTC.

V gene TRBV2 combines with J gene TRBJ2-7; D is perhaps TRBD1 (6 bases). The CDR3 is made up of 13 amino acids. Trimming pared 5 bases from V and 4 bases from J, leaving 12 bases between. Per the germline V gene, CDR1 is SNHLY and CDR2 is FYNNEI. In DNA, the CDR3 is TGTGCCAGCAGTTACCCCGACAGGTACGAGCAGTACTTC. Amino acid sequence: CASSYPDRYEQYF.